Below are 17 T cell receptor beta chains sequenced from a single sample in a study of T cells after yellow fever vaccination. Via MiXCR, TCRdb re-called the 5' RACE reads, giving one row per CDR3 protein. The table includes 99,000 or so distinct CDR3 sequences, roughly 5.2% detected once. Sequenced material: CD8+ T cells sorted from PBMCs, taken 10 days after the yellow fever booster vaccination. The receptor set was obtained from a man between 18 and 35 years old who received the YFV17D yellow fever vaccine.

This clonotype was picked up a small number of times. The rearrangement joins TRBV6-5 to TRBJ1-1; unclear D gene. From germline, CDR1 is MNHEY and CDR2 SVGAGI. Trimming left V 3 bases short and J 0 bases short, with 8 bases between. The CDR3 is 14 residues long. The DNA for the CDR3 is TGTGCCAGCAGTTATGGGAACATGAACACTGAAGCTTTCTTT. It is translated as CASSYGNMNTEAFF.

This clonotype was seen ten or more times. V and J are TRBV15 and TRBJ2-7; no clear D gene. There are 13 residues in the CDR3. The V gene's germline CDR1 is LNHNV and CDR2 YYDKDF (reference sequence). V was trimmed by 3 bases and J by 5 bases, leaving 11 bases between them. CDR3 protein: CATSSDKFHEQYF. In DNA form, the CDR3 reads TGTGCCACCAGCAGCGACAAGTTCCACGAGCAGTACTTC. The full variable domain, in which reference TRBV15 and TRBJ2-7 provide the parts outside the CDR3, is DAMVIQNPRYQVTQFGKPVTLSCSQTLNHNVMYWYQQKSSQAPKLLFHYYDKDFNNEADTPDNFQSRRPNTSFCFLDIRSPGLGDTAMYLCATSSDKFHEQYFGPGTRLTVT.

This clonotype was counted a few times. The junction shows a germline mismatch at one end, possibly a read error. The chain recombines TRBV15 with TRBJ1-1; tentatively, D is TRBD1 (5 bases). The V gene's germline CDR1 is LNHNV and CDR2 YYDKDF (reference sequence). This CDR3 has 14 amino acids. The CDR3 coding sequence is TGTGCCACCGTCGATTCCCGGGGGAACCCTGAAGCTTTCTTT. Translated: CATVDSRGNPEAFF.

The chain links TRBV4-1 to TRBJ1-1; the D is unclear. CDR3 length: 15 amino acids. CDR1 and CDR2 from the germline V gene are MGHRA and YSYEKL. V was cut by 0 bases and J by 1 base, with 9 bases left in between. Written as DNA, the CDR3 is TGCGCCAGCAGCCAAGATGTAGGCCAGAACACTGAAGCTTTCTTT. Translating gives CASSQDVGQNTEAFF.

This chain links TRBV6-2 or TRBV6-3 with TRBJ2-2; 7 nucleotides line up with TRBD1. CDR1 is MNHEY and CDR2 is SVGEGT in the germline V gene. J lost 6 bases, V lost 5 bases, and 15 bases had no gene match. This CDR3 has 17 amino acids. DNA for the CDR3: TGTGCCAGCAGTACACTACCGGGACAGAGACCCCCCGGGGAGCTGTTTTTT. Amino acids: CASSTLPGQRPPGELFF.

This clonotype was found a few times. The J gene is TRBJ2-7, the V gene TRBV5-1; D gene ambiguous. The CDR3 totals 13 residues. Germline V CDR1 and CDR2: SGHRS, YFSETQ. V was clipped by 1 base and J by 7 bases, with 12 bases between them. The CDR3 sequence is CASSLRPEREQYF. CDR3 DNA: TGCGCCAGCAGCTTGCGGCCGGAGAGGGAGCAGTACTTC.

This chain joins TRBV7-3 and TRBJ1-5; D uncertain. Trimming shortened V by 10 bases and J by 9 bases, and 16 bases separated the two germline ends. The CDR3 sequence is 12 residues long. Germline CDR1 reads SGHTA; CDR2 reads FQGTGA. DNA of the CDR3: TGTGCCACCCAGGCCGGAAAGAGGCCCCAGCATTTT. Amino acid sequence: CATQAGKRPQHF.

This clonotype came up a few times. The chain uses TRBV7-8 and TRBJ2-3; D is ambiguous. CDR1 and CDR2 from the germline V gene are SGHVS and FQNEAQ. This CDR3 region has 16 residues. Trimming took 2 bases from V and 0 from J, leaving 12 bases between them. CDR3 nucleotide sequence: TGTGCCAGCAGCTTACGGAGAGAACCTAGCACAGATACGCAGTATTTT. It specifies CASSLRREPSTDTQYF.

The chain combines TRBV7-8 with TRBJ2-7, with a tentative D call TRBD1 (6 bases). Trimming removed 0 bases at V and 7 bases at J, with 13 bases between. This CDR3 contains 14 residues. Germline loops: CDR1 SGHVS, CDR2 FQNEAQ. The CDR3 DNA follows: TGTGCCAGCAGCTTAGCGAGGACAGAGCCGGAGCAGTACTTC. Amino acids: CASSLARTEPEQYF.

This rearrangement joins TRBV29-1 to TRBJ2-6, with D possibly TRBD2 on 5 matching bases. Germline V gene sequence: CDR1 SQVTM, CDR2 ANQGSEA. Between the trimmed V and J ends, which lost 4 bases and 0 bases, there was a span of 10 bases. The CDR3 has 15 residues. CDR3 region: CSVVNSGSGANVLTF. In nucleotides, the CDR3 is TGCAGCGTTGTGAACAGCGGCTCTGGGGCCAACGTCCTGACTTTC.

The chain is built from TRBV6-5 and TRBJ2-1; 9 positions agree with TRBD1. CDR3 length: 15 residues. The V gene end was trimmed by 0 bases and the J gene end by 10 bases; junction bases not matched to a gene: 7. Germline CDR1 and CDR2: MNHEY and SVGAGI. The CDR3 bases are TGTGCCAGCAGTTACTCCGGGACAGGGAGTCGGGAGCAGTTCTTC. Translating it yields CASSYSGTGSREQFF.

This clonotype has just a few counts. This chain links TRBV13 with TRBJ2-1, with a weak D call TRBD1 (5 bases). Trimming removed 5 bases at V and 4 bases at J, with 18 bases between. Per the germline V gene, CDR1 is PRHDT and CDR2 is FYEKMQ (reference sequence). This CDR3 contains 16 residues. Here the CDR3 reads CASSLVKSDRYNEQFF. The CDR3 DNA is TGTGCCAGCAGCCTAGTGAAAAGCGACAGATACAATGAGCAGTTCTTC.

The CDR3 bases are TGTGCCAGCACCAAAAGGGCCGGACAAACCACAGATACGCAGTATTTT. It specifies CASTKRAGQTTDTQYF. V gene TRBV6-8 combines with J gene TRBJ2-3; the D gene is possibly TRBD1 (5 bases). V was clipped by 7 bases and J by 2 bases, with 19 bases between them. CDR1 is MNHGY, CDR2 SAAAGT, per germline. CDR3 length: 16 residues.

This clonotype came up many times. The rearrangement links TRBV7-9 to TRBJ2-1; D might be TRBD2 (6 bases). V dropped 7 bases and J dropped 6 bases, with 16 bases sitting between them. The CDR3 loop spans 14 amino acids. Germline-derived CDR1 and CDR2 are SEHNR and FQNEAQ (reference sequence). The CDR3 region is CASKAGQAGNEQFF. The DNA of the CDR3 is TGTGCCAGCAAAGCAGGCCAAGCGGGCAATGAGCAGTTCTTC.

This clonotype was found a few times. This sequence joins TRBV4-3 and TRBJ2-1; 13 bases line up with TRBD2. The CDR3 has 19 amino acids. The germline CDR1 and CDR2 sequences are LGHNA and YSLEER. J gave up 4 bases and V 5 bases, and 14 bases lay outside the gene matches. The CDR3 DNA sequence: TGCGCCAGCAGCTCCCGCCCGGGACTAGCGGGGATCGGATACAATGAGCAGTTCTTC. Translation: CASSSRPGLAGIGYNEQFF.

This clonotype was seen more than once but under ten times. This chain joins TRBV7-8 and TRBJ2-3; D possibly uses TRBD1 or TRBD2 (5 bases each). Looked up from germline, CDR1 is SGHVS and CDR2 is FQNEAQ. This CDR3 contains 15 residues. V lost 5 bases to trimming and J lost 4 bases, with 16 bases between them. The DNA of the CDR3 is TGTGCCAGCAGCCGGGACCCTATTCTGGCAGATACGCAGTATTTT. Translated: CASSRDPILADTQYF.

This chain connects TRBV19 to TRBJ2-2; D is unresolved. The CDR3 covers 13 residues. The V and J ends lost 3 bases and 6 bases respectively, with 8 bases between them. Germline V gene data show CDR1 as LNHDA and CDR2 as SQIVND (reference sequence). CDR3: CASSMRSSGELFF. CDR3 nucleotide sequence: TGTGCCAGTAGTATGAGGAGTTCCGGGGAGCTGTTTTTT.